A single sample is the source of the 19 T cell receptor beta chains below, sequenced in a study of shared clonotypes between healthy human individuals. Naive CD8 cells were CD45RO-negative, positively selected for CCR7, excluding terminally differentiated effector memory CD45RA+ cells. The method was immunoSEQ multiplex PCR; TCRdb's version includes in-frame clones alone and lacks a portion of them. This sample yields hundreds of thousands of clones, of which more than 85% are seen a single time; 24% belongs to the top ten. Sequencing was carried out using naive CD8+ T cells sorted from blood. The receptors originated from a man aged 30 to 39 in good health.

The chain uses TRBV7-6 and TRBJ2-6, with a weak D call TRBD1 (6 bases). Trimming left V 5 bases short and J 1 base short, with 18 bases between. The CDR3 is 18 residues long. Germline CDR1 SGHVS, CDR2 FNYEAQ. In nucleotides, the CDR3 is TGTGCCAGCAGCCCAAAGACAGGTTTACGATCTGGGGCCAACGTCCTGACTTTC. Translation gives CASSPKTGLRSGANVLTF.

The chain is built from TRBV11-3 and TRBJ2-1, with a tentative D call TRBD2 (6 bases). The CDR3 length is 13 residues. Trimming removed 4 bases at V and 5 bases at J, with 9 bases between. CDR1 is SGHNT, CDR2 YENEEA, per germline. The CDR3 DNA sequence: TGTGCCAGCAGCTATTTAGCGGACAATGAGCAGTTCTTC. Protein product: CASSYLADNEQFF.

About this clone: Other DNA sequences in this specimen translate into the identical CDR3. V usage is TRBV4-1 and J usage is TRBJ2-7, with 8 bases fitting TRBD2. Germline loops: CDR1 MGHRA, CDR2 YSYEKL. V trimming: 1 base; J trimming: 4 bases; junction bases outside the gene matches: 3. This CDR3 is built from 14 residues. The DNA of the CDR3 is TGCGCCAGCAGCCAAGCGGGAGGGTCTTACGAGCAGTACTTC. It encodes CASSQAGGSYEQYF.

This sequence joins TRBV5-8 and TRBJ2-1, with D maybe TRBD1 (5 bases). The ends were cut back, 5 bases at V and 4 bases at J, with 16 bases in the middle. This CDR3 comprises 15 residues. Germline V gene lookup returns CDR1 SGHTS and CDR2 YDEGEE. The CDR3 sequence: CASSSGHGTYNEQFF. The CDR3 DNA reads as TGTGCCAGCAGTTCTGGACACGGCACATACAATGAGCAGTTCTTC.

V is TRBV28 and J is TRBJ2-7; tentative D call: TRBD2 (6 bases). Trimming took off 2 bases at V and 2 bases at J, with 10 bases between the two ends. CDR3 length: 14 residues. Germline V gives CDR1 MDHEN, CDR2 SYDVKM. In nucleotides, the CDR3 is TGTGCCAGCAGTTTAGGAGGGAGTCCCTACGAGCAGTACTTC. Protein: CASSLGGSPYEQYF. Variable domain in full (rest from reference TRBV28 and TRBJ2-7): DVKVTQSSRYLVKRTGEKVFLECVQDMDHENMFWYRQDPGLGLRLIYFSYDVKMKEKGDIPEGYSVSREKKERFSLILESASTNQTSMYLCASSLGGSPYEQYFGPGTRLTVT.

The chain couples TRBV2 to TRBJ2-2; 8 nucleotides align to TRBD1. There are 19 residues in the CDR3. In germline, CDR1 is SNHLY, CDR2 FYNNEI. Trimming at V came to 10 bases and at J to 2 bases, leaving 21 bases not matched to a gene. CDR3 sequence (DNA): TGTGCCACCGATCGGACAGGGAGGAATCTTCCAGGAAACACCGGGGAGCTGTTTTTT. Its protein product is CATDRTGRNLPGNTGELFF.

This chain connects TRBV4-1 to TRBJ2-7, with 16 bases that match TRBD2. The CDR3 length is 18 residues. The germline V gene encodes CDR1 MGHRA and CDR2 YSYEKL. The V and J ends lost 0 bases and 2 bases, in that order; junction bases with no gene match: 4. This CDR3 is CASSQEYGTSGRAYEQYF. CDR3 in DNA: TGCGCCAGCAGCCAAGAGTATGGGACTAGCGGGAGGGCCTACGAGCAGTACTTC.

The rearrangement links TRBV27 to TRBJ2-3, with D perhaps matching TRBD2 (6 bases). Per germline, CDR1 MNHEY and CDR2 SMNVEV (reference sequence). This CDR3 contains 16 residues. V dropped 1 base and J dropped 5 bases, with 16 bases sitting between them. The CDR3 DNA reads TGTGCCAGCAGTTTATATTGGGGGGAGAGGGAAGATACGCAGTATTTT. This codes for CASSLYWGEREDTQYF.

The gene calls are TRBV7-9 and TRBJ1-1, with D tentatively TRBD1 (6 bases). This CDR3 is 13 amino acids long. V was trimmed by 5 bases and J by 6 bases, leaving 13 bases between them. CDR1 and CDR2 (germline): SEHNR, FQNEAQ (reference sequence). CDR3 region: CASSPPGDPEAFF. DNA for the CDR3: TGTGCCAGCAGCCCACCAGGGGACCCTGAAGCTTTCTTT.

This sequence joins TRBV7-8 and TRBJ1-2; D gene unclear. The ends were cut back, 1 base at V and 8 bases at J, with 5 bases in the middle. The CDR3 consists of 11 residues. Germline V gene lookup returns CDR1 SGHVS and CDR2 FQNEAQ. The CDR3 protein is CASSLGNGYTF. The CDR3 bases are TGTGCCAGCAGCTTAGGGAACGGCTACACCTTC.

This clone is a singleton in its sample. This chain connects TRBV28 to TRBJ1-5; 7 nucleotides agree with TRBD1. After removal of 6 bases from V and 9 bases from J, the junction contained 11 bases not matched to a gene. Germline CDR1 reads MDHEN; CDR2 reads SYDVKM. This CDR3 has 14 residues. CDR3 in DNA: TGTGCCAGCAGCGCCTGGGACAGAGTGGGGCCCCAGCATTTT. This codes for CASSAWDRVGPQHF.

The chain combines TRBV2 with TRBJ1-4, with D unclear. V lost 3 bases, J lost 2 bases, and 4 bases lay in between. Germline loops: CDR1 SNHLY, CDR2 FYNNEI. The CDR3 loop spans 13 amino acids. The CDR3 DNA reads as TGTGCCAGCAGTGAGGAGACTAATGAAAAACTGTTTTTT. The encoded protein is CASSEETNEKLFF.

V and J are TRBV7-9 and TRBJ2-2; D is ambiguous. The CDR3 has 14 amino acids. The V end was cut by 2 bases, the J end by 6 bases, with 10 bases between. The germline gives CDR1 SEHNR, CDR2 FQNEAQ (reference sequence). CDR3 sequence (DNA): TGTGCCAGCAGCTTACCTAAGTCTCCCGGGGAGCTGTTTTTT. It specifies CASSLPKSPGELFF.

The J gene is TRBJ2-2, the V gene TRBV7-9; 11 bases agree with TRBD2. V shed 3 bases, J shed 1 base, and the junction held 10 bases outside the gene matches. CDR3 length equals 19 residues. Germline CDR1 SEHNR, CDR2 FQNEAQ (reference sequence). In nucleotides, the CDR3 is TGTGCCAGCAGCTTCCCTACCCAGGGACTAGCGGAGAACACCGGGGAGCTGTTTTTT. Its translation is CASSFPTQGLAENTGELFF.

The J gene is TRBJ1-2, the V gene TRBV5-4, with D perhaps matching TRBD1 (5 bases). The CDR3 is 13 amino acids. Trimming cost V 6 bases and J 8 bases, with 17 bases left between them. Germline lookup yields CDR1 SGHNT and CDR2 YYREEE (reference sequence). As DNA, the CDR3 is TGTGCCAGCACCTCCATTGGGGGACGGGGCTACACCTTC. It yields the protein CASTSIGGRGYTF. Combining the CDR3 with reference TRBV5-4 and TRBJ1-2 gives the whole variable domain ETGVTQSPTHLIKTRGQQVTLRCSSQSGHNTVSWYQQALGQGPQFIFQYYREEENGRGNFPPRFSGLQFPNYSSELNVNALELDDSALYLCASTSIGGRGYTFGSGTRLTVV.

The chain carries TRBV5-1 and TRBJ1-2; tentatively, D is TRBD1 (5 bases). Germline values: CDR1 SGHRS, CDR2 YFSETQ. V gave up 10 bases and J gave up 6 bases, with 16 bases separating them. CDR3 length equals 12 residues. The CDR3 region is CAPDRGNDGYTF. The CDR3 DNA reads as TGCGCCCCTGATAGGGGAAATGATGGCTACACCTTC.

The V call is TRBV30, the J call TRBJ2-1; TRBD2 aligns across 7 bases. Germline CDR1 and CDR2: GTSNPN and SVGIG (reference sequence). With V trimmed by 6 bases and J by 7 bases, 9 bases remained unmatched. This CDR3 is 13 amino acids long. CDR3 protein: CACIGGRGNEQFF. The CDR3 DNA follows: TGTGCCTGCATAGGCGGGAGAGGTAATGAGCAGTTCTTC.

The rearrangement links TRBV7-9 to TRBJ2-7; D is tentatively TRBD1 or TRBD2 (5 bases each). Germline assignment: CDR1 SEHNR and CDR2 FQNEAQ (reference sequence). Trimming removed 1 base at V and 7 bases at J, with 14 bases between. The CDR3 is 14 amino acids. The CDR3: CASSLVGDGLEQYF. The CDR3 region has the DNA TGTGCCAGCAGCTTAGTAGGGGACGGGTTGGAGCAGTACTTC.

The genes are TRBV21-1 and TRBJ2-1; TRBD2 was called by the table and not checked on the DNA. TRBV21-1 is noted as a pseudogene. This CDR3 region has 15 residues. CDR3 DNA: TGTGCCAGCAGCAAAAACAACCCGGGCTACAATGAGCAGTTCTTC. It encodes CASSKNNPGYNEQFF.